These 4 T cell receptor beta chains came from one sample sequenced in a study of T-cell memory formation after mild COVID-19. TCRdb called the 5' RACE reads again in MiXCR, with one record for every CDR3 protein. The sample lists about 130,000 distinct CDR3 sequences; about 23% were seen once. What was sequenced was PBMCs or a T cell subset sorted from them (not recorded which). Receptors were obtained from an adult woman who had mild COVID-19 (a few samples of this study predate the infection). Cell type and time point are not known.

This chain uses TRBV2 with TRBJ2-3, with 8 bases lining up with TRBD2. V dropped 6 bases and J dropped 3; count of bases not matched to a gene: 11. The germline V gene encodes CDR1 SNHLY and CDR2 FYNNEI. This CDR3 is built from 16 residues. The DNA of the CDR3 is TGTGCCAGCAGCTATTACCCAGCGGGAGTTACAGATACGCAGTATTTT. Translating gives CASSYYPAGVTDTQYF.

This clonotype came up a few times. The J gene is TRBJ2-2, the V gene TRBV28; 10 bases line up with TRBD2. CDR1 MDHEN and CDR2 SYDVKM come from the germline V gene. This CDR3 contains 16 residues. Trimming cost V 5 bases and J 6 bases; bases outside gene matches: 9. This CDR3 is CASSPSSGRPPGELFF. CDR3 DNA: TGTGCCAGCAGTCCTTCTAGCGGGAGACCCCCCGGGGAGCTGTTTTTT.

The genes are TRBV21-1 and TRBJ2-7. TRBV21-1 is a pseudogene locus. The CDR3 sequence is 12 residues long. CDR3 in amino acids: CASSKVEYEQYF. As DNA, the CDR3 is TGTGCCAGCAGCAAAGTGGAGTACGAGCAGTACTTC.

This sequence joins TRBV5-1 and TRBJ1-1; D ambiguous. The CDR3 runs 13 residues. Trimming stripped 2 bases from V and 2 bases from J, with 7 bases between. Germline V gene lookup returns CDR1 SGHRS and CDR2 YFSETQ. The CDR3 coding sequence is TGCGCCAGCAGCTTATGGAGTAACACTGAAGCTTTCTTT. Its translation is CASSLWSNTEAFF.